These 8 T cell receptor beta chains were all obtained from the same sample, sequenced in a study of blood T cell repertoires in COVID-19. Profiled with immunoSEQ multiplex PCR; TCRdb holds only in-frame clones, not every one. The sample includes about 150,000 clones, around nine tenths of them seen just once. Material for sequencing was peripheral blood. The receptor source for this set is a man in his sixties with active or convalescent COVID-19.

The rearrangement links TRBV7-3 to TRBJ1-2, with 9 bases fitting TRBD1. CDR3 size: 14 residues. CDR1 and CDR2 from the germline V gene are SGHTA and FQGTGA. V lost 5 bases to trimming and J lost 3 bases; unmatched junction nucleotides: 4. CDR3 loop: CASSHTGGDYGYTF. DNA of the CDR3: TGTGCCAGCAGCCATACAGGGGGCGACTATGGCTACACCTTC.

The rearrangement joins TRBV3-1 (or the pseudogene TRBV3-2) to TRBJ1-6; 7 nucleotides align to TRBD1. This CDR3 region has 15 residues. Germline V CDR1 and CDR2: LGHDT, YNNKEL (reference sequence). Losses at the gene ends were 1 base for V and 6 bases for J; bases not matched to a gene: 3. CDR3 DNA sequence: TGTGCCAGCAGCCAAGGGACAGGCGGTAATTCACCCCTCCACTTT. Its protein is CASSQGTGGNSPLHF.

This chain links TRBV2 with TRBJ2-5; TRBD1 agrees at 8 bases. V trimming: 4 bases; J trimming: 6 bases; junction bases outside the gene matches: 4. Looked up from germline, CDR1 is SNHLY and CDR2 is FYNNEI. The CDR3 extends over 13 amino acids. CDR3 nucleotides: TGTGCCAGCAGTGCGACAGGGGAGAAGACCCAGTACTTC. Amino acids: CASSATGEKTQYF. The full variable domain, its missing parts supplied by reference TRBV2 and TRBJ2-5, is EPEVTQTPSHQVTQMGQEVILRCVPISNHLYFYWYRQILGQKVEFLVSFYNNEISEKSEIFDDQFSVERPDGSNFTLKIRSTKLEDSAMYFCASSATGEKTQYFGPGTRLLVL.

J is TRBJ1-1 and V is TRBV7-3; D gene ambiguous. The CDR3 length is 13 residues. The V gene's germline CDR1 is SGHTA and CDR2 FQGTGA. V shed 4 bases and J shed 1 base, with 7 bases lying between them. The CDR3, as DNA: TGTGCCAGCAGCTCCACCGGGAACACTGAAGCTTTCTTT. Amino acid sequence: CASSSTGNTEAFF.

This sequence joins TRBV11-2 and TRBJ1-4, with D unresolved. The CDR3 length is 14 residues. Germline V CDR1 and CDR2: SGHAT, FQNNGV. V was clipped by 5 bases and J by 13 bases, with 20 bases between them. The CDR3 sequence: CASSLSRLSGGLFF. CDR3 DNA: TGTGCCAGCAGCCTGAGCCGACTAAGCGGTGGACTGTTTTTT.

The V gene is TRBV6-2 or TRBV6-3, the J gene TRBJ1-5; the D is unclear. Germline CDR1 reads MNHEY; CDR2 reads SVGEGT. V was trimmed by 2 bases and J by 3 bases, leaving 14 bases between them. The CDR3 consists of 16 residues. CDR3 amino acids: CASSYPTGFNNQPQHF. In nucleotides, the CDR3 is TGTGCCAGCAGTTACCCGACGGGTTTTAACAATCAGCCCCAGCATTTT.

This rearrangement joins TRBV19 to TRBJ2-1; tentative D call: TRBD2 (6 bases). The V end was cut by 3 bases, the J end by 2 bases, with 17 bases between. CDR1 is LNHDA and CDR2 is SQIVND in the germline V gene (reference sequence). The CDR3 runs 17 residues. CDR3 nucleotides: TGTGCCAGTAGTATTTTAGTAGCGGCCTCCCCCTACAATGAGCAGTTCTTC. It translates to CASSILVAASPYNEQFF.

This clone was counted a single time. The chain recombines TRBV5-1 with TRBJ1-2; D not resolved. This CDR3 is 17 amino acids long. V gave up 1 base and J gave up 4 bases, with 20 bases separating them. In germline, CDR1 is SGHRS, CDR2 YFSETQ. CDR3 bases: TGCGCCAGCAGCTTGTTTGGCCTCGGAGCAGCAACCTATGGCTACACCTTC. It encodes CASSLFGLGAATYGYTF.